This T cell receptor (beta chain) was recorded in a study of T cell responses to AZD1222 COVID-19 vaccine. Study outcomes and limitations: Clonal diversity may have been underestimated in mostly white British donors. Only a handful of individuals given AZD1222 were seropositive at baseline.

Concerning this clone: Antigen specificity is unknown.

Measured with immunoSEQ multiplex PCR; TCRdb has only the in-frame clones, and not every one. Among about 150,000 clones listed, about 90% were seen once. Germline loops: CDR1 SQVTM, CDR2 ANQGSEA. CDR3 length: 18 residues. The J segment lost 4 bases and the V segment lost 6 bases, leaving 15 bases of the junction unmatched. The sequences come from peripheral blood, collected on day 0 of AZD1222 vaccination. The chain employs TRBV29-1 and TRBJ2-3; 14 nucleotides match TRBD2. The source is an adult in good health. The CDR3 sequence is CSVDAKGTSGRIADTQYF. CDR3 bases: TGCAGCGTCGATGCTAAGGGGACTAGCGGGAGAATCGCAGATACGCAGTATTTT.